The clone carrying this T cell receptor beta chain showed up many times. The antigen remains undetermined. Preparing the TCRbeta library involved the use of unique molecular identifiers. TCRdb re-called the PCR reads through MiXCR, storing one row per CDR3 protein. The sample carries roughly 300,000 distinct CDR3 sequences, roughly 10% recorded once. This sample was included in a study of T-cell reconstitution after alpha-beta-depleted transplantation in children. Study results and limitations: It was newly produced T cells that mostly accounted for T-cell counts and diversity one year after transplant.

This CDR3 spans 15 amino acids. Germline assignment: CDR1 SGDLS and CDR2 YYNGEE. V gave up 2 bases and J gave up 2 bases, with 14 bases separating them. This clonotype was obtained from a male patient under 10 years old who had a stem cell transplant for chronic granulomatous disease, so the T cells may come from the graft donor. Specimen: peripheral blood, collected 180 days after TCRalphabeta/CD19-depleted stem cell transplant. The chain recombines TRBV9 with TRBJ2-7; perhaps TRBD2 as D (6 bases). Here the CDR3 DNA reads TGTGCCAGCAGCGTTGGGACTTTGGGCGCCTACGAGCAGTACTTC. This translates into CASSVGTLGAYEQYF.